This T cell receptor beta chain comes out of a study of cytomegalovirus exposure and HLA in healthy donors. Both 60 Vbeta primers and 13 Jbeta primers went into the PCR. Assay: immunoSEQ multiplex PCR; the TCRdb copy retains only in-frame clones and omits some. The table lists nearly 110,000 clones, more than 70% of them singletons. For this clone: Its antigen is as yet unknown.

The germline V gene has CDR1 SEHNR and CDR2 FQNEAQ (reference sequence). The length of the CDR3 is 14 residues. V was clipped by 5 bases and J by 9 bases, with 20 bases between them. Study-level points and caveats: Later on, a genetic analysis was performed. It linked a missense variant in DCLRE1C with V- and J-gene trimming of TCR beta. In a later analysis, HLA-C alleles had the fewest associated TCRs, DRB1 alleles the most.

Source material: PBMCs. The chain links TRBV7-9 to TRBJ2-7; possible D gene TRBD1, 5 bases. The TCR originated in a man aged 40-49 years in good health and CMV-seronegative. The CDR3 DNA is TGTGCCAGCAGCCCCTGGGGCGGTACCCTACGGCAGTACTTC. Protein: CASSPWGGTLRQYF.